These 31 T cell receptor beta chains share one sample of origin, sequenced in a study of blood T cells in healthy people across ages. A sample-barcoded 5' primer and a J-beta primer mix were used in a second PCR of about 7 to 12 cycles. TCRdb re-called the 5' RACE reads with MiXCR, one entry per CDR3 protein. Among some 760,000 distinct CDR3 sequences listed, more than 20% were seen once. The same data also went into a second study, on T cells of mothers and their children.

Sequencing was carried out using blood. Every receptor here comes from a boy under 18 in good health.

This clonotype occurred a few times. The chain carries TRBV20-1 and TRBJ2-7, with unresolved D. The V gene lost 7 bases and the J gene lost 3 bases, with 13 bases spanning the gap. Germline V gene data show CDR1 as DFQATT and CDR2 as SNEGSKA (reference sequence). The CDR3 spans 12 residues. The DNA of the CDR3 is TGCAGTGGGAATTCTGGAAACTACGAGCAGTACTTC. Its translation is CSGNSGNYEQYF.

The gene calls are TRBV19 and TRBJ2-1; possible D gene TRBD2, 5 bases. The CDR3 extends over 12 amino acids. The germline V gene has CDR1 LNHDA and CDR2 SQIVND (reference sequence). V lost 1 base to trimming and J lost 10 bases, with 8 bases between them. The CDR3 protein is CASSIGRAEQFF. For the CDR3, the DNA is TGTGCCAGTAGTATAGGGCGGGCCGAGCAGTTCTTC. Supplemented by reference TRBV19 and TRBJ2-1, the full variable domain reads DGGITQSPKYLFRKEGQNVTLSCEQNLNHDAMYWYRQDPGQGLRLIYYSQIVNDFQKGDIAEGYSVSREKKESFPLTVTSAQKNPTAFYLCASSIGRAEQFFGPGTRLTVL.

This chain connects TRBV12-3 or TRBV12-4 to TRBJ2-3; a possible D gene is TRBD2 (7 bases). The CDR3 spans 15 residues. V was shortened by 6 bases and J by 0 bases, with 13 bases between the two germline ends. The CDR3 DNA is TGTGCCAGCAGACTAGGGGGGGGGAGCACAGATACGCAGTATTTT. Encoded protein: CASRLGGGSTDTQYF.

The CDR3 DNA sequence: TGTGCCAGCAGTCTTGGACAGGCGTTCTACGAGCAGTACTTC. Protein: CASSLGQAFYEQYF. The gene calls are TRBV3-1 and TRBJ2-7; 7 nucleotides agree with TRBD1. V lost 6 bases, J lost 3 bases, and 8 bases stayed unmatched. Germline CDR1 is LGHDT and CDR2 is YNNKEL (reference sequence). The CDR3 is made up of 14 amino acids.

This rearrangement joins TRBV29-1 to TRBJ2-1; possibly TRBD1 for D (5 bases). Trimming stripped 6 bases from V and 7 bases from J, with 22 bases between. The CDR3 has 15 residues. Germline V gene data show CDR1 as SQVTM and CDR2 as ANQGSEA. The CDR3 here is CSVKSNLGAANEQFF. The CDR3 DNA reads as TGCAGCGTGAAATCGAACCTAGGGGCGGCGAATGAGCAGTTCTTC.

The J gene is TRBJ2-2, the V gene TRBV7-8; maybe TRBD2 (5 bases). Germline V gene lookup returns CDR1 SGHVS and CDR2 FQNEAQ. Trimming cost V 8 bases and J 6 bases, with 13 bases left between them. This CDR3 comprises 13 residues. The CDR3 spells CASRPGFAGELFF. CDR3 DNA sequence: TGTGCCAGCCGGCCGGGGTTTGCCGGGGAGCTGTTTTTT.

The rearrangement joins TRBV13 to TRBJ2-3; D ambiguous. The CDR3 has 16 amino acids. V was cut by 2 bases and J by 2 bases, with 14 bases left in between. Germline V gives CDR1 PRHDT, CDR2 FYEKMQ (reference sequence). CDR3 bases: TGTGCCAGCAGCTTAAGGTTCTCCGCACACACAGATACGCAGTATTTT. This gives the protein CASSLRFSAHTDTQYF.

The sample holds a few counts of this clonotype. The V call is TRBV10-3, the J call TRBJ1-2, with no clear D. Germline CDR1 and CDR2: ENHRY and SYGVKD. V shed 3 bases and J shed 5 bases, with 13 bases lying between them. The CDR3 contains 14 residues. The CDR3 bases are TGTGCCATCAGTGAACCACCTGCTTTATATGGCTACACCTTC. Translation gives CAISEPPALYGYTF.

This clonotype appeared many times. The genes are TRBV24-1 and TRBJ2-5, with D maybe TRBD2 (6 bases). Germline lookup yields CDR1 KGHDR and CDR2 SFDVKD. V lost 2 bases and J 4 bases, leaving 13 bases between the germline ends. This CDR3 is 15 amino acids long. In DNA, the CDR3 is TGTGCCACCAGTGATTCCAGACTAGATCGAGAGACCCAGTACTTC. Translation: CATSDSRLDRETQYF.

The rearrangement links TRBV7-2 to TRBJ2-5, with no clear D. Per the germline V gene, CDR1 is SGHTA and CDR2 is FQGNSA. The V and J ends lost 2 bases and 5 bases respectively, with 9 bases between them. This CDR3 region has 13 residues. CDR3 in amino acids: CASSLWAAETQYF. DNA for the CDR3: TGTGCCAGCAGCTTATGGGCCGCCGAGACCCAGTACTTC.

This chain uses TRBV6-2 or TRBV6-3 with TRBJ1-4, with D uncertain. Trimming took off 0 bases at V and 4 bases at J, with 12 bases between the two ends. Germline CDR1 and CDR2: MNHEY and SVGEGT. CDR3 length: 16 amino acids. The chain's CDR3 is CASSYSRAANNEKLFF. The CDR3 coding sequence is TGTGCCAGCAGTTACTCGCGGGCAGCTAATAATGAAAAACTGTTTTTT.

This clonotype was seen a few times. The J gene is TRBJ1-2, the V gene TRBV20-1, with 12 bases aligning to TRBD1. The J segment lost 8 bases and the V segment lost 3 bases, leaving 10 bases of the junction unmatched. Germline values: CDR1 DFQATT, CDR2 SNEGSKA (reference sequence). The CDR3 has 15 amino acids. CDR3 loop: CSARIGTGGARGYTF. As DNA, the CDR3 is TGCAGTGCTAGGATTGGGACAGGGGGCGCGAGGGGCTACACCTTC.

This clonotype was seen a few times. One end of the junction is discordant with germline, which a read error may explain. The rearrangement uses TRBV4-1 and TRBJ2-1; TRBD2 aligns across 11 bases. The V gene's germline CDR1 is MGHRA and CDR2 YSYEKL. The CDR3 is made up of 15 amino acids. The chain's CDR3 is CASSQTSGSYNEQFF. CDR3 DNA sequence: TGTGCCAGCAGCCAAACTAGCGGGAGCTACAATGAGCAGTTCTTC.

V and J are TRBV7-9 and TRBJ2-1; D not resolved. The CDR3 length is 12 residues. V gave up 5 bases and J gave up 7 bases, with 9 bases separating them. The germline V gene encodes CDR1 SEHNR and CDR2 FQNEAQ (reference sequence). The CDR3 bases are TGTGCCAGCAGCGCCTTAGAGAATGAGCAGTTCTTC. Its translation: CASSALENEQFF.

This clonotype was detected only a few times. The chain recombines TRBV7-3 with TRBJ2-7; TRBD2 matches at 8 bases. This CDR3 has 14 amino acids. V lost 2 bases, J lost 5 bases, and 5 bases stayed unmatched. Germline V lookup: CDR1 SGHTA, CDR2 FQGTGA. The CDR3 sequence is CASSLGTSADEQYF. The CDR3 DNA reads as TGTGCCAGCAGCTTAGGGACTAGTGCTGACGAGCAGTACTTC.

The gene calls are TRBV10-3 and TRBJ2-5, with TRBD2 identical over 7 bases. Germline CDR1 is ENHRY and CDR2 is SYGVKD. CDR3 length: 18 amino acids. V lost 4 bases to trimming and J lost 2 bases; unmatched junction nucleotides: 16. Written as DNA, the CDR3 is TGTGCCATCAGTGGGGGGAGGCTAGCGGACATGTCACAAGAGACCCAGTACTTC. Translating gives CAISGGRLADMSQETQYF.

The chain has TRBV7-2 and TRBJ2-5; unclear D gene. Germline assignment: CDR1 SGHTA and CDR2 FQGNSA. Trimming pared 5 bases from V and 1 base from J, leaving 17 bases between. The CDR3 spans 16 residues. The DNA of the CDR3 is TGTGCCAGCAGCCCATCGCCGCTGGTGCTCCAAGAGACCCAGTACTTC. Encoded protein: CASSPSPLVLQETQYF.

This chain links TRBV27 with TRBJ1-2; TRBD1 might be the D (6 bases). V was trimmed by 1 base and J by 7 bases, leaving 10 bases between them. This CDR3 region has 13 residues. From germline, CDR1 is MNHEY and CDR2 SMNVEV (reference sequence). CDR3 protein: CASSLFQGSGYTF. In DNA, the CDR3 is TGTGCCAGCAGTTTATTCCAGGGGTCTGGCTACACCTTC.

CDR3 protein: CASSGDRGQGIDTQYF. The DNA for the CDR3 is TGTGCCAGCAGCGGTGACCGGGGACAGGGGATAGATACGCAGTATTTT. This sequence joins TRBV9 and TRBJ2-3, with 10 nucleotides matching TRBD1. Trimming took 3 bases from V and 5 from J; bases not matched to a gene: 9. Germline CDR1 and CDR2: SGDLS and YYNGEE. The length of the CDR3 is 16 residues.

The J gene is TRBJ2-6, the V gene TRBV14; 9 nucleotides align to TRBD2. Germline values: CDR1 SGHDN, CDR2 FVKESK. V dropped 4 bases and J dropped 0; count of bases not matched to a gene: 4. This CDR3 has 17 amino acids. The CDR3, as DNA: TGTGCCAGCAGCCGCCTAGCGGGGTTCTCTGGGGCCAACGTCCTGACTTTC. Residues: CASSRLAGFSGANVLTF.

Worth noting for this clonotype: It is likely a read error, because the conserved phenylalanine at the end of the CDR3 is missing. The chain couples TRBV28 to TRBJ1-2, with D maybe TRBD1 (5 bases). In germline, CDR1 is MDHEN, CDR2 SYDVKM. Between the trimmed V and J ends, which lost 6 bases and 7 bases, there was a span of 21 bases. The CDR3 totals 15 residues. CDR3 region: CASSLTTGGNSGYTL. The CDR3 nucleotides are TGTGCCAGCAGCCTAACTACAGGTGGGAATAGTGGCTACACCCTC.

The chain links TRBV10-3 to TRBJ1-1; unclear D gene. The length of the CDR3 is 11 residues. The germline V gene has CDR1 ENHRY and CDR2 SYGVKD. V lost 7 bases and J lost 4, with 7 bases in between. CDR3 residues: CAIKTGTEAFF. In nucleotides, the CDR3 is TGTGCCATCAAAACGGGCACTGAAGCTTTCTTT.

V is TRBV11-2 and J is TRBJ1-5, with TRBD1 as a possible D gene (6 bases). V lost 1 base, J lost 5 bases, and 18 bases lay in between. CDR3 length: 17 amino acids. Germline V gene sequence: CDR1 SGHAT, CDR2 FQNNGV. Here the CDR3 DNA reads TGTGCCAGCAGCTTAGCCCCTGAGGGGGGCTGGGATCAGCCCCAGCATTTT. The encoded protein is CASSLAPEGGWDQPQHF.

The genes are TRBV7-9 and TRBJ2-7, with TRBD1 identical over 8 bases. Trimming at V came to 3 bases and at J to 5 bases, leaving 6 bases not matched to a gene. Germline assignment: CDR1 SEHNR and CDR2 FQNEAQ (reference sequence). The CDR3 is 14 residues long. Here the CDR3 reads CASSLLDREDEQYF. CDR3 coding DNA: TGTGCCAGCAGCTTGTTGGACAGGGAGGACGAGCAGTACTTC.

The rearrangement joins TRBV10-2 to TRBJ1-6; D might be TRBD1 (5 bases). The V gene's germline CDR1 is WSHSY and CDR2 SAAADI. V was trimmed by 4 bases and J by 10 bases, leaving 20 bases between them. CDR3 size: 16 residues. For the CDR3, the DNA is TGCGCCAGCAGTGTGGGGGAAACAGGTCCCAAATCACCCCTCCACTTT. The encoded protein is CASSVGETGPKSPLHF.

The chain couples TRBV12-3 or TRBV12-4 to TRBJ2-7; perhaps TRBD2 as D (6 bases). The CDR3 length is 14 residues. Between the trimmed V and J ends, which lost 3 bases and 4 bases, there was a span of 13 bases. CDR3 sequence reads: CASSFTGLQYEQYF. The CDR3 DNA is TGTGCCAGCAGTTTTACGGGACTCCAATACGAGCAGTACTTC.

The CDR3 nucleotides read TGTGCCAGCAGCGTAGGAGGGACAGGGAACAATGAGCAGTTCTTC. Protein product: CASSVGGTGNNEQFF. The V and J genes are TRBV9 and TRBJ2-1, with 9 nucleotides matching TRBD1. Germline V gene lookup returns CDR1 SGDLS and CDR2 YYNGEE. V dropped 0 bases and J dropped 5; count of bases not matched to a gene: 3. The CDR3 has 15 amino acids.

This sequence joins TRBV27 and TRBJ1-2; D is ambiguous. Germline assignment: CDR1 MNHEY and CDR2 SMNVEV (reference sequence). The CDR3 has 13 residues. Trimming shortened V by 5 bases and J by 8 bases, and 15 bases separated the two germline ends. CDR3 coding DNA: TGTGCCAGCAGTCCCCATCGGGCGGAGGGCTACACCTTC. This translates into CASSPHRAEGYTF.

The V and J genes are TRBV28 and TRBJ1-1; D call uncertain. The CDR3 loop spans 15 amino acids. In germline, CDR1 is MDHEN, CDR2 SYDVKM. Trimming shortened V by 4 bases and J by 4 bases, and 16 bases separated the two germline ends. CDR3 in amino acids: CASSSPAQSGTEAFF. CDR3 DNA: TGTGCCAGCAGTTCGCCCGCGCAGAGCGGCACTGAAGCTTTCTTT.

The chain recombines TRBV7-9 with TRBJ2-5; the D is unclear. The germline CDR1 and CDR2 sequences are SEHNR and FQNEAQ (reference sequence). Between the trimmed V and J ends, which lost 5 bases and 5 bases, there was a span of 9 bases. The CDR3 contains 12 residues. CDR3 nucleotide sequence: TGTGCCAGCAGCGACGATGCGGAGACCCAGTACTTC. Its protein product is CASSDDAETQYF.

The rearrangement links TRBV3-1 to TRBJ1-1, with D perhaps matching TRBD1 (6 bases). CDR3 length: 15 residues. The V end lost 5 bases, the J end lost 6 bases, and 19 bases lay between the germline ends. CDR1 and CDR2 from the germline V gene are LGHDT and YNNKEL (reference sequence). Written as DNA, the CDR3 is TGTGCCAGCAGCTCCTTTTTACAGGGTGCGGCTGAAGCTTTCTTT. This gives the protein CASSSFLQGAAEAFF. Complete variable domain (other parts from reference TRBV3-1 and TRBJ1-1): DTAVSQTPKYLVTQMGNDKSIKCEQNLGHDTMYWYKQDSKKFLKIMFSYNNKELIINETVPNRFSPKSPDKAHLNLHINSLELGDSAVYFCASSSFLQGAAEAFFGQGTRLTVV.